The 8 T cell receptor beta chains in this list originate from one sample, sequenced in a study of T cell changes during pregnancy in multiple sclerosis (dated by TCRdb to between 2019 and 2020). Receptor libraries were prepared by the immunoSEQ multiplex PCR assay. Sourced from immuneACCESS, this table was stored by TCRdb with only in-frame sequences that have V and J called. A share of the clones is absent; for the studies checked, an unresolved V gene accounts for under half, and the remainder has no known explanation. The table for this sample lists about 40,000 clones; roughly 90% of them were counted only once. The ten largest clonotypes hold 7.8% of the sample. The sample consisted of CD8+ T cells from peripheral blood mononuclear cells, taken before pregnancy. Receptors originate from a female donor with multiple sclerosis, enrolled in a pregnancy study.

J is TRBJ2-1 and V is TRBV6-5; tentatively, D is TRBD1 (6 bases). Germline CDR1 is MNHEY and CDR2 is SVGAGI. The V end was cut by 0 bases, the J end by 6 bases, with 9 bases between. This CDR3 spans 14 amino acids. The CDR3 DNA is TGTGCCAGCAGTTACTCGGACAGCCTCAATGAGCAGTTCTTC. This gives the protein CASSYSDSLNEQFF.

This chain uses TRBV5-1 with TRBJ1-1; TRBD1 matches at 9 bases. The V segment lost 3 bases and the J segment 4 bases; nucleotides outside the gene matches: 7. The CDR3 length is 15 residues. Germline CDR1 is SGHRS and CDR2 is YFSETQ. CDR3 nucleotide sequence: TGCGCCAGCAGCTCCGGGACAGGGAGATCCACTGAAGCTTTCTTT. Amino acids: CASSSGTGRSTEAFF.

The DNA of the CDR3 is TGTGCCAGCAGTGAAGCGAGACTAGCGTCCGGGGAGCTGTTTTTT. This codes for CASSEARLASGELFF. V and J are TRBV2 and TRBJ2-2; 8 bases agree with TRBD2. V lost 0 bases, J lost 6 bases, and 3 bases stayed unmatched. The germline V gene encodes CDR1 SNHLY and CDR2 FYNNEI. The CDR3 runs to 15 residues.

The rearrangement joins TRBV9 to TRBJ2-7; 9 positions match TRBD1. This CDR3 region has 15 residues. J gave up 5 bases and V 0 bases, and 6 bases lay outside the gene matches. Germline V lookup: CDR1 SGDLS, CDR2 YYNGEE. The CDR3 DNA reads TGTGCCAGCAGCGTAGGAGGACAGGGGAGACACGAGCAGTACTTC. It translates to CASSVGGQGRHEQYF.

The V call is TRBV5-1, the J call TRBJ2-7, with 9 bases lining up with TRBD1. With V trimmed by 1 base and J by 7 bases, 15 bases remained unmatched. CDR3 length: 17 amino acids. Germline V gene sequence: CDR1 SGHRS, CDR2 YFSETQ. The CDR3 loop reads CASSLYWDRATTGEQYF. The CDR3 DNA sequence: TGCGCCAGCAGCTTGTATTGGGACAGGGCTACGACGGGAGAGCAGTACTTC.

CDR3 coding DNA: TGCGCCAGCAGCCCCGCGGGGGCGGCTAGCACAGATACGCAGTATTTT. Translation gives CASSPAGAASTDTQYF. The genes are TRBV4-1 and TRBJ2-3; perhaps TRBD2 as D (7 bases). Per germline, CDR1 MGHRA and CDR2 YSYEKL. The V end lost 4 bases, the J end lost 0 bases, and 14 bases lay between the germline ends. The CDR3 runs 16 residues.

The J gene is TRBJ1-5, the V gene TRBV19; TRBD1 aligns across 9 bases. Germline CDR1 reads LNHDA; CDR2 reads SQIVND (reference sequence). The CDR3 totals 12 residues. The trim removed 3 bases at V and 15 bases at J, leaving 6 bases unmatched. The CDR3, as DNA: TGTGCCAGTAGTATTCCACAGGGGGCCTGGCATTTT. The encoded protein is CASSIPQGAWHF.

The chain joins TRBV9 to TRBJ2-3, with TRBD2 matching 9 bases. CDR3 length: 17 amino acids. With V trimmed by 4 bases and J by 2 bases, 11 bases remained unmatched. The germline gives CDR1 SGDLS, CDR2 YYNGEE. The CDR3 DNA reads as TGTGCCAGCAGCCCCCAGGATAGCGGGAGTTTCACAGATACGCAGTATTTT. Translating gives CASSPQDSGSFTDTQYF.